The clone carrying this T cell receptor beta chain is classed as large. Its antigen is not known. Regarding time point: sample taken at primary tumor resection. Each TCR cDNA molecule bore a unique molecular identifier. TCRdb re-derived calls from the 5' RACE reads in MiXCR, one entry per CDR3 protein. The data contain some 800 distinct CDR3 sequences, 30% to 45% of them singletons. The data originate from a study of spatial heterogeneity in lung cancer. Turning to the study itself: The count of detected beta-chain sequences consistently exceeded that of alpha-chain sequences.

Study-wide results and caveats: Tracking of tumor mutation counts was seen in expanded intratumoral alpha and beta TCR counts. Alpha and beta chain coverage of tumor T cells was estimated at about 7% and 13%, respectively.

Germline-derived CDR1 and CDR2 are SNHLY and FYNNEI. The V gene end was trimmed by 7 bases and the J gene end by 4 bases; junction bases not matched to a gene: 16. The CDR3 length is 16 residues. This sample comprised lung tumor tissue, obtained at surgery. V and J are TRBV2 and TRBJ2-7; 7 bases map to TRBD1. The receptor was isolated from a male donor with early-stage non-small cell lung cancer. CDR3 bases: TGTGCCAGCAACCCTACGCCCGGGACAGCTGGTTACGAGCAGTACTTC. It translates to CASNPTPGTAGYEQYF. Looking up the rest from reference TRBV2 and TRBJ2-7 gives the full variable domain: EPEVTQTPSHQVTQMGQEVILRCVPISNHLYFYWYRQILGQKVEFLVSFYNNEISEKSEIFDDQFSVERPDGSNFTLKIRSTKLEDSAMYFCASNPTPGTAGYEQYFGPGTRLTVT.